A single sample gave rise to the 17 T cell receptor beta chains below, sequenced in a study of T cells in Graves' hyperthyroidism and ophthalmopathy. Amplification targeted TCR beta CDR3 regions from RNA transcripts. The TCR CDR3 was amplified in a first-round RT-PCR using the HTBI primer set. TCRdb called the multiplex PCR reads again in MiXCR, with one record for every CDR3 protein. The sample lists roughly 740,000 distinct CDR3 sequences, roughly 17% occurring once. Sequencing was carried out using blood. The source of these receptors is a man younger than 30 with Graves' hyperthyroidism.

In its sample, this clonotype was seen many times. An end of the junction does not agree with germline; a read error may underlie this. V and J are TRBV19 and TRBJ2-2; 9 bases match TRBD2. The CDR3 extends over 15 amino acids. Germline V CDR1 and CDR2: LNHDA, SQIVND (reference sequence). The CDR3, as DNA: TGTGCCAGTAGAATAGCGGGAGTGCGCACCGGGGAGCTGTTTTTT. This sequence encodes CASRIAGVRTGELFF.

This chain connects TRBV12-3 or TRBV12-4 to TRBJ2-3; 10 nucleotides align to TRBD2. Germline trimming cut 4 bases from V and 0 bases from J; bases unmatched to any gene: 13. This CDR3 region has 19 residues. CDR3 protein: CASSSWTSGHHISTDTQYF. In nucleotides, the CDR3 is TGTGCCAGCAGTTCTTGGACTAGCGGACATCATATTAGCACAGATACGCAGTATTTT.

J is TRBJ1-1 and V is TRBV20-1; D unclear. CDR1 is DFQATT, CDR2 SNEGSKA, per germline (reference sequence). Trimming stripped 3 bases from V and 4 bases from J, with 6 bases between. This CDR3 has 11 residues. This chain's CDR3 is CSASGSTEAFF. CDR3 DNA: TGCAGTGCTAGTGGTAGCACTGAAGCTTTCTTT.

This rearrangement joins TRBV19 to TRBJ1-5; possible D gene TRBD1, 6 bases. CDR1 and CDR2 from the germline V gene are LNHDA and SQIVND (reference sequence). Trimming shortened V by 3 bases and J by 7 bases, and 13 bases separated the two germline ends. The CDR3 runs 14 residues. CDR3 sequence reads: CASSIIGGRQPQHF. The CDR3, as DNA: TGTGCCAGTAGTATTATAGGGGGTCGACAGCCCCAGCATTTT.

This clonotype was seen ten or more times. The chain links TRBV18 to TRBJ1-3; no reliable D call. The CDR3 extends over 14 amino acids. Germline V gene data show CDR1 as KGHSH and CDR2 as LQKENI. Trimming stripped 4 bases from V and 4 bases from J, with 11 bases between. The CDR3 reads CASSLGTLGNTIYF. CDR3 bases: TGTGCCAGCTCACTCGGCACTTTGGGAAACACCATATATTTT.

The chain recombines TRBV29-1 with TRBJ1-5; the match to TRBD1 covers 7 bases. V lost 6 bases to trimming and J lost 3 bases; unmatched junction nucleotides: 5. Germline CDR1 is SQVTM and CDR2 is ANQGSEA. The CDR3 loop spans 13 amino acids. The CDR3 is CSVQGNVNQPQHF. Here the CDR3 DNA reads TGCAGCGTACAGGGGAACGTCAATCAGCCCCAGCATTTT.

The CDR3 here is CSARDYLGRGEQFF. The CDR3 bases are TGCAGTGCTAGAGATTACCTAGGTAGAGGTGAGCAGTTCTTC. The chain has TRBV20-1 and TRBJ2-1; D not resolved. This CDR3 comprises 14 residues. Germline loops: CDR1 DFQATT, CDR2 SNEGSKA (reference sequence). V was shortened by 0 bases and J by 9 bases, with 15 bases between the two germline ends.

This clonotype showed up just a few times. The genes are TRBV2 and TRBJ2-7; possible D gene TRBD1, 5 bases. This CDR3 contains 14 residues. Trimming shortened V by 6 bases and J by 4 bases, and 16 bases separated the two germline ends. Germline V gene data show CDR1 as SNHLY and CDR2 as FYNNEI. Here the CDR3 DNA reads TGTGCCAGCAGAGAGAGCCTGGGGCCTTACGAGCAGTACTTC. It is translated as CASRESLGPYEQYF.

This clonotype came up many times. The chain has TRBV20-1 and TRBJ2-7; a weak D match, TRBD1 (5 bases). The CDR3 sequence is 15 residues long. Germline CDR1 reads DFQATT; CDR2 reads SNEGSKA (reference sequence). The germline V and J ends were trimmed by 5 bases and 0 bases, with 17 bases remaining between them. The CDR3, as DNA: TGCAGTGCTTCGGCTAGACAGAAATTCTCCTACGAGCAGTACTTC. Its translation: CSASARQKFSYEQYF.

V and J are TRBV3-1 and TRBJ2-1, with 9 bases that match TRBD2. Germline values: CDR1 LGHDT, CDR2 YNNKEL (reference sequence). This CDR3 has 19 amino acids. Germline trimming cut 1 base from V and 5 bases from J; bases unmatched to any gene: 15. Here the CDR3 DNA reads TGTGCCAGCAGCCAAGTTAAAGGGGCAACTAGCGGGCTGAACAATGAGCAGTTCTTC. It specifies CASSQVKGATSGLNNEQFF.

This clonotype was observed many times. This chain connects TRBV12-3 or TRBV12-4 to TRBJ2-7; D ambiguous. The CDR3 has 12 residues. V lost 3 bases, J lost 6 bases, and 9 bases lay in between. The CDR3 nucleotides are TGTGCCAGCAGTTTGTATTTCGGCGAGCAGTACTTC. Its protein is CASSLYFGEQYF.

The V and J genes are TRBV6-2 or TRBV6-3 and TRBJ2-7, with 9 bases matching TRBD2. The CDR3 runs to 13 residues. Germline V gene sequence: CDR1 MNHEY, CDR2 SVGEGT. The trim removed 0 bases at V and 7 bases at J, leaving 1 base unmatched. CDR3 amino acids: CASSYSSGSEQYF. For the CDR3, the DNA is TGTGCCAGCAGTTACTCTAGCGGGAGTGAGCAGTACTTC.

This clonotype was counted many times. The gene calls are TRBV12-3 or TRBV12-4 and TRBJ1-5; D gene unclear. With 4 bases removed from V and 9 bases from J, the gap between germline ends came to 7 bases. CDR3 size: 11 residues. The CDR3 DNA is TGTGCCAGCAGTTCCCGGGGGCCCCAGCATTTT. It is translated as CASSSRGPQHF.

This clonotype was recorded many times. The gene calls are TRBV3-1 and TRBJ2-7, with 7 bases fitting TRBD2. This CDR3 contains 15 residues. V shed 6 bases and J 5 bases; nucleotides not matched to a gene: 13. Germline CDR1 and CDR2: LGHDT and YNNKEL (reference sequence). CDR3 DNA sequence: TGTGCCAGCAGTCTCCTCGGACTAGGCGGCAACGAGCAGTACTTC. Its translation is CASSLLGLGGNEQYF.

The chain couples TRBV12-3 or TRBV12-4 to TRBJ2-5; weak D call: TRBD1 (6 bases). The CDR3 loop spans 14 amino acids. V was shortened by 3 bases and J by 2 bases, with 10 bases between the two germline ends. CDR3 sequence reads: CASSFGQWQETQYF. CDR3 in DNA: TGTGCCAGCAGTTTCGGACAGTGGCAAGAGACCCAGTACTTC.

This clonotype came up many times. The chain joins TRBV7-9 to TRBJ2-1; TRBD2 aligns across 7 bases. Per the germline V gene, CDR1 is SEHNR and CDR2 is FQNEAQ (reference sequence). This CDR3 comprises 16 residues. V shed 1 base and J 1 base; nucleotides not matched to a gene: 4. The CDR3 region has the DNA TGTGCCAGCAGCTTAGGCGGGAGTGAATCCTACAATGAGCAGTTCTTC. Translating it yields CASSLGGSESYNEQFF.

This clonotype has ten or more counts. This chain links TRBV2 with TRBJ2-1; D is ambiguous. The CDR3 contains 12 residues. Trimming took off 6 bases at V and 4 bases at J, with 7 bases between the two ends. Germline assignment: CDR1 SNHLY and CDR2 FYNNEI. DNA of the CDR3: TGTGCCAGCAGCCGCGGATACAATGAGCAGTTCTTC. The encoded protein is CASSRGYNEQFF.